This T cell receptor beta chain is drawn from a study of OX40 agonist ivuxolimab in advanced cancers. The table came from immunoSEQ multiplex PCR; TCRdb's copy has only in-frame clones and leaves some out. The sample shows more than 30,000 clones, around 87% of them seen only once. This CDR3 region has 13 residues. Germline loops: CDR1 SNHLY, CDR2 FYNNEI. Trimming took off 2 bases at V and 5 bases at J, with 9 bases between the two ends. The specimen comprised CD4+ or CD8+ T cells sorted from blood, sampled in a trial of the OX40 agonist ivuxolimab. The clonotype originates from an adult with an advanced solid tumor such as melanoma, head and neck, liver or kidney cancer. This chain joins TRBV2 and TRBJ1-2; D call uncertain. In nucleotides, the CDR3 is TGTGCCAGCAGTGAAACGGGAACGTATGGCTACACCTTC. It codes for CASSETGTYGYTF. Based on the CDR3 plus reference TRBV2 and TRBJ1-2, the full variable domain is EPEVTQTPSHQVTQMGQEVILRCVPISNHLYFYWYRQILGQKVEFLVSFYNNEISEKSEIFDDQFSVERPDGSNFTLKIRSTKLEDSAMYFCASSETGTYGYTFGSGTRLTVV.